Listed here are 13 T cell receptor beta chains from one sample, sequenced in a study of PD-L1 blockade in urothelial cancer. Assay used: immunoSEQ multiplex PCR; TCRdb lists only in-frame clones, some missing. The repertoire consists of some 65,000 clones, with 80% to 85% occurring once and the leading ten covering around 3.2%. Documented time point: pretreatment peripheral blood. Specimen: PBMCs, collected around atezolizumab (anti-PD-L1) treatment. The receptor set was obtained from a man between 65 and 85 years old with urothelial cancer.

CDR3 DNA: TGCGCCAGCAGCTTGGGACAGGGGGCTGGAAACACCATATATTTT. Protein sequence: CASSLGQGAGNTIYF. The chain carries TRBV5-1 and TRBJ1-3; 9 nucleotides line up with TRBD1. CDR1 is SGHRS and CDR2 is YFSETQ in the germline V gene. V shed 0 bases and J 2 bases; nucleotides not matched to a gene: 0. This CDR3 contains 15 residues.

V usage is TRBV18 and J usage is TRBJ1-3, with a possible D match to TRBD1 (5 bases). The CDR3 length is 14 residues. Per germline, CDR1 KGHSH and CDR2 LQKENI. Trimming removed 5 bases at V and 0 bases at J, with 8 bases between. CDR3 nucleotide sequence: TGTGCCAGCTCAGCAGGGTCCTCTGGAAACACCATATATTTT. It is translated as CASSAGSSGNTIYF.

The J gene is TRBJ2-2, the V gene TRBV29-1; 8 bases are a match to TRBD1. The CDR3 is 13 residues long. CDR1 is SQVTM and CDR2 is ANQGSEA in the germline V gene. The junction had 1 base not matched to a gene; V was cut back by 7 bases and J by 0 bases. The CDR3 region has the DNA TGCAGCGGCAGGGGGCCGAACACCGGGGAGCTGTTTTTT. It translates to CSGRGPNTGELFF.

The V gene is TRBV11-3, the J gene TRBJ2-1, with 7 positions matching TRBD2. V was pared by 1 base and J by 8 bases, with 11 bases of the junction left unmatched. Per the germline V gene, CDR1 is SGHNT and CDR2 is YENEEA. The CDR3 spans 16 residues. This CDR3 reads CASSLGHGGSLDEQFF. The DNA for the CDR3 is TGTGCCAGCAGCTTAGGTCATGGCGGGAGCTTAGATGAGCAGTTCTTC.

This chain uses TRBV7-8 with TRBJ1-3, with 9 bases identical to TRBD1. The length of the CDR3 is 14 residues. With 5 bases clipped from V and 5 bases from J, the junction kept 4 bases outside the gene matches. Germline V gives CDR1 SGHVS, CDR2 FQNEAQ. CDR3 residues: CASSPDRGRNTIYF. CDR3 DNA sequence: TGTGCCAGCAGCCCGGACAGGGGAAGAAACACCATATATTTT. The variable domain in full, with the rest retrieved from reference TRBV7-8 and TRBJ1-3, is GAGVSQSPRYKVAKRGQDVALRCDPISGHVSLFWYQQALGQGPEFLTYFQNEAQLDKSGLPSDRFFAERPEGSVSTLKIQRTQQEDSAVYLCASSPDRGRNTIYFGEGSWLTVV.

The J gene is TRBJ2-7, the V gene TRBV5-1, with D tentatively TRBD2 (5 bases). CDR3 size: 14 residues. Trimming cost V 0 bases and J 2 bases, with 9 bases left between them. The V gene's germline CDR1 is SGHRS and CDR2 YFSETQ. CDR3 sequence (DNA): TGCGCCAGCAGCTTGGCCAGCGGCACCTACGAGCAGTACTTC. This sequence encodes CASSLASGTYEQYF. Filled out from reference TRBV5-1 and TRBJ2-7, the complete variable domain reads KAGVTQTPRYLIKTRGQQVTLSCSPISGHRSVSWYQQTPGQGLQFLFEYFSETQRNKGNFPGRFSGRQFSNSRSEMNVSTLELGDSALYLCASSLASGTYEQYFGPGTRLTVT.

This chain connects TRBV18 to TRBJ1-3; 7 bases line up with TRBD1. Germline CDR1 reads KGHSH; CDR2 reads LQKENI. The CDR3 is made up of 15 amino acids. The trim removed 3 bases at V and 0 bases at J, leaving 2 bases unmatched. CDR3 sequence (DNA): TGTGCCAGCTCACCTGGGACAGCCTCTGGAAACACCATATATTTT. Protein sequence: CASSPGTASGNTIYF.

The count of this clone is one. This chain connects TRBV6-1 to TRBJ1-2; D possibly corresponds to TRBD1 (6 bases). Germline-derived CDR1 and CDR2 are MNHNS and SASEGT. The CDR3 covers 16 residues. Trimming cost V 2 bases and J 5 bases, with 18 bases left between them. The CDR3 region is CASSELNIGGVYGYTF. CDR3 bases: TGTGCCAGCAGTGAATTAAACATAGGGGGTGTGTATGGCTACACCTTC.

V is TRBV15 and J is TRBJ2-7; 12 bases agree with TRBD1. Losses at the gene ends were 7 bases for V and 2 bases for J; bases not matched to a gene: 3. Germline lookup yields CDR1 LNHNV and CDR2 YYDKDF (reference sequence). This CDR3 is built from 14 residues. The CDR3 loop is CATTRDRGPYEQYF. The CDR3 nucleotides read TGTGCCACCACCCGGGACAGGGGGCCCTACGAGCAGTACTTC.

V is TRBV6-5 and J is TRBJ2-7; possibly TRBD1 for D (7 bases). This CDR3 spans 15 amino acids. CDR1 MNHEY and CDR2 SVGAGI come from the germline V gene. Trimming took off 2 bases at V and 0 bases at J, with 11 bases between the two ends. The CDR3 protein is CASSYQGGSSYEQYF. CDR3 sequence (DNA): TGTGCCAGCAGTTACCAGGGGGGTAGCTCCTACGAGCAGTACTTC.

CDR3 nucleotide sequence: TGTGCCAGTAGTATGTCGGTAGATCAGCCCCAGCATTTT. It is translated as CASSMSVDQPQHF. This chain connects TRBV19 to TRBJ1-5; D remains unclear. This CDR3 is built from 13 residues. V was clipped by 3 bases and J by 5 bases, with 8 bases between them. The germline V gene has CDR1 LNHDA and CDR2 SQIVND (reference sequence).

The rearrangement uses TRBV27 and TRBJ1-1, with 9 bases matching TRBD1. Trimming at V came to 6 bases and at J to 2 bases, leaving 4 bases not matched to a gene. Germline loops: CDR1 MNHEY, CDR2 SMNVEV (reference sequence). This CDR3 contains 14 residues. CDR3: CASSLQGANTEAFF. The CDR3 nucleotides are TGTGCCAGCAGCCTACAGGGGGCCAACACTGAAGCTTTCTTT.

The V and J genes are TRBV11-1 and TRBJ2-7, with 7 positions matching TRBD1. This CDR3 spans 15 amino acids. Germline V lookup: CDR1 SGHAT, CDR2 FQDESV (reference sequence). J was trimmed by 4 bases and V by 5 bases; bases with no gene match: 11. The CDR3 DNA is TGTGCCAGCAGCCCGTACAGGGGAAGAGGGTACGAGCAGTACTTC. Encoded protein: CASSPYRGRGYEQYF.